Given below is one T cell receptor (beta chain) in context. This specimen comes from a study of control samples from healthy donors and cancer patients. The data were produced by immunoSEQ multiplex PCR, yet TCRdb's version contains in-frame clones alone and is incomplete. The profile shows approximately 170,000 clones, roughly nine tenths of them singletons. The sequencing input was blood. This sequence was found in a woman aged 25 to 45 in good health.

As DNA, the CDR3 is TGTGCCAGTAAGAGAGAGGGTTCCTACGAGCAGTACTTC. It is translated as CASKREGSYEQYF. The chain is built from TRBV25-1 and TRBJ2-7; possible D gene TRBD2, 5 bases. Germline CDR1 and CDR2: MGHDK and SYGVNS. The CDR3 consists of 13 residues. V was pared by 9 bases and J by 1 base, with 13 bases between.